Reported below is one TCR beta chain. The data stem from a study of blood T cell repertoires in COVID-19. For the study at large: Sources were T cells, B-cell-depleted T cells, or PBMCs; the material itself was cDNA or gDNA.

The V gene lost 6 bases and the J gene lost 2 bases, with 14 bases spanning the gap. The germline gives CDR1 LNHNV, CDR2 YYDKDF (reference sequence). This CDR3 contains 15 residues. Method: immunoSEQ multiplex PCR; TCRdb's copy keeps in-frame clones and lacks some. The sample has some 330,000 clones, about 89% seen once. The TCR comes from a man aged 35-49 years in a cohort exposed to, infected with or recovered from COVID-19 (not recorded which). The sample taken for sequencing was PBMCs or T cells enriched from blood (not recorded which). The chain combines TRBV15 with TRBJ1-5; D is perhaps TRBD1 (5 bases). CDR3 in amino acids: CATSLQASRNQPQHF. CDR3 sequence (DNA): TGTGCCACCAGTCTACAGGCCTCGCGCAATCAGCCCCAGCATTTT. Together with reference TRBV15 and TRBJ1-5, the CDR3 gives the full variable domain: DAMVIQNPRYQVTQFGKPVTLSCSQTLNHNVMYWYQQKSSQAPKLLFHYYDKDFNNEADTPDNFQSRRPNTSFCFLDIRSPGLGDTAMYLCATSLQASRNQPQHFGDGTRLSIL.